Following are 2 T cell receptor beta chains from one sample sequenced in a study of blood T cell repertoires in COVID-19. TCRdb's copy holds only in-frame clones and misses some; the assay was immunoSEQ multiplex PCR. The table records tens of thousands of clones, about 88% of them present only once. Input material: peripheral blood. Receptors originate from a human donor in a cohort sampled during active COVID-19.

This clone was seen a single time. V gene TRBV10-3 combines with J gene TRBJ2-7, with 11 bases aligning to TRBD2. This CDR3 spans 16 amino acids. V lost 3 bases to trimming and J lost 4 bases; unmatched junction nucleotides: 8. Germline V gene lookup returns CDR1 ENHRY and CDR2 SYGVKD. CDR3 DNA sequence: TGTGCCATCAGTGAAAGTAGCGGGAGGGGGGGATACGAGCAGTACTTC. The encoded protein is CAISESSGRGGYEQYF.

The rearrangement links TRBV6-5 to TRBJ2-7; maybe TRBD1 (6 bases). The CDR3 totals 13 residues. Looked up from germline, CDR1 is MNHEY and CDR2 is SVGAGI. Between the trimmed V and J ends, which lost 4 bases and 5 bases, there was a span of 12 bases. CDR3 in amino acids: CASSFARGHEQYF. CDR3 nucleotide sequence: TGTGCCAGCAGTTTCGCCAGGGGCCACGAGCAGTACTTC.